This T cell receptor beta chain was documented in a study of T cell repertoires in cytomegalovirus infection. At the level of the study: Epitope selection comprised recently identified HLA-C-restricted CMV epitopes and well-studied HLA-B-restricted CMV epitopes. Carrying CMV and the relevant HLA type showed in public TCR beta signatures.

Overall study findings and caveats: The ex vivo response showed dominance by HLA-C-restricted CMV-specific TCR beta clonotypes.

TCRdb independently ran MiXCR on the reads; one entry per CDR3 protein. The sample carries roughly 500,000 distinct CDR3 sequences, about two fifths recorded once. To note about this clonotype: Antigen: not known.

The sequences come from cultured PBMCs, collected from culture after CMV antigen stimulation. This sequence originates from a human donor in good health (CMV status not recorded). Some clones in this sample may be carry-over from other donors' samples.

The CDR3 here is CASSQGLISSTDTQYF. DNA for the CDR3: TGCGCCAGCAGCCAAGGGCTCATATCCAGCACAGATACGCAGTATTTT. The rearrangement joins TRBV4-1 to TRBJ2-3, with D unclear. Germline loops: CDR1 MGHRA, CDR2 YSYEKL. CDR3 length: 16 amino acids. Trimming took off 1 base at V and 0 bases at J, with 11 bases between the two ends.